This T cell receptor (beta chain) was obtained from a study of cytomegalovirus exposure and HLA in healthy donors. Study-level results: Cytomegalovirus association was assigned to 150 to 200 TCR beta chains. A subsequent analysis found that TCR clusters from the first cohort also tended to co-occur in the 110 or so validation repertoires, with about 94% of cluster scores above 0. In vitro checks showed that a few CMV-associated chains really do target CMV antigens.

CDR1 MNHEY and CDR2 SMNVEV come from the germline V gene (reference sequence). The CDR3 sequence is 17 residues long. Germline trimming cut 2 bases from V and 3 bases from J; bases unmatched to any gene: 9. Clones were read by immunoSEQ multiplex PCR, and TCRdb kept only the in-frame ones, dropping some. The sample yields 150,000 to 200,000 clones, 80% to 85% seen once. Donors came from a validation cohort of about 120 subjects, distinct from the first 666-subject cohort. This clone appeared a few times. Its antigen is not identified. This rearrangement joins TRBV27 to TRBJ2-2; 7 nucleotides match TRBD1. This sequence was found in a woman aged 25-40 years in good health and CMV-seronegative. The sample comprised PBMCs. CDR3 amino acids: CASSLAAGQAHTGELFF. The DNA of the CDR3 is TGTGCCAGCAGTTTAGCAGCAGGACAGGCCCACACCGGGGAGCTGTTTTTT.